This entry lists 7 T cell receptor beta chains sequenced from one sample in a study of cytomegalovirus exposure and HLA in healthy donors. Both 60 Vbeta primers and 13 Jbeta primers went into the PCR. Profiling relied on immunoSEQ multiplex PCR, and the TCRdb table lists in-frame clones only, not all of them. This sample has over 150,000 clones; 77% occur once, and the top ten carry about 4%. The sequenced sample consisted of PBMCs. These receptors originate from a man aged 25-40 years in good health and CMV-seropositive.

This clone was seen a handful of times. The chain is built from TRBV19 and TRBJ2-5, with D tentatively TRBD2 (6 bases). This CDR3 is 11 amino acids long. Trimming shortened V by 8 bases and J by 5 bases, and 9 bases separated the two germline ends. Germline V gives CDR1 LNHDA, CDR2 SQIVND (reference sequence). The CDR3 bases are TGTGCCAGTGGAGGGTGGGAGACCCAGTACTTC. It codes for CASGGWETQYF.

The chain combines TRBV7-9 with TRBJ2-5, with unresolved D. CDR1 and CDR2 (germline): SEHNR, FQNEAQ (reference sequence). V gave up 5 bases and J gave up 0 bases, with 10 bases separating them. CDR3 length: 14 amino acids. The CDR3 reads CASSPRHNQETQYF. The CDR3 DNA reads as TGTGCCAGCAGCCCGAGACACAACCAAGAGACCCAGTACTTC. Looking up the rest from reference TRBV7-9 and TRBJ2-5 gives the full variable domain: DTGVSQNPRHKITKRGQNVTFRCDPISEHNRLYWYRQTLGQGPEFLTYFQNEAQLEKSRLLSDRFSAERPKGSFSTLEIQRTEQGDSAMYLCASSPRHNQETQYFGPGTRLLVL.

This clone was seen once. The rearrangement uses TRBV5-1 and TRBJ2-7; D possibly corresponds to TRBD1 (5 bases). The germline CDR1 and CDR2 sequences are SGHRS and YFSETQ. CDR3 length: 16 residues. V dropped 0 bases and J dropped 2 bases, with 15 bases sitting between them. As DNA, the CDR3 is TGCGCCAGCAGCTTGGGAACAGGTCCCCTCACCTACGAGCAGTACTTC. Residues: CASSLGTGPLTYEQYF.

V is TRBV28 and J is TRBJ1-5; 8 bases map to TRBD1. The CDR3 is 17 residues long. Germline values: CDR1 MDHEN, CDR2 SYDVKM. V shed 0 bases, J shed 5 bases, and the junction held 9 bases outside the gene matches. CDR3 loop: CASSLWSGQAGDQPQHF. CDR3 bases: TGTGCCAGCAGTTTATGGTCGGGACAGGCGGGAGATCAGCCCCAGCATTTT.

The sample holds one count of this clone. CDR3 amino acids: CAISETRGEQYF. The CDR3 DNA reads TGTGCCATCAGTGAGACTCGCGGGGAGCAGTACTTC. The chain links TRBV10-3 to TRBJ2-7; D is perhaps TRBD2 (5 bases). Germline CDR1 ENHRY, CDR2 SYGVKD. This CDR3 spans 12 amino acids. Deletions cut 2 bases from V and 7 bases from J, with 9 bases between.

CDR3 bases: TGCAGCGTTGATGAGGGGGGGAATTCACCCCTCCACTTT. Residues: CSVDEGGNSPLHF. The V and J genes are TRBV29-1 and TRBJ1-6; perhaps TRBD1 as D (6 bases). Germline V gene sequence: CDR1 SQVTM, CDR2 ANQGSEA. The CDR3 contains 13 residues. V lost 3 bases and J 7 bases, leaving 10 bases between the germline ends.

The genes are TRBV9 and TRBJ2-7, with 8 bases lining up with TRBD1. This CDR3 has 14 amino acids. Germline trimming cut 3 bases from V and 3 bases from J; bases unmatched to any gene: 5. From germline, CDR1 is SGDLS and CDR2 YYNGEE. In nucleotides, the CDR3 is TGTGCCAGCAGCGAGCGGACAGGGCACTACGAGCAGTACTTC. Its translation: CASSERTGHYEQYF.